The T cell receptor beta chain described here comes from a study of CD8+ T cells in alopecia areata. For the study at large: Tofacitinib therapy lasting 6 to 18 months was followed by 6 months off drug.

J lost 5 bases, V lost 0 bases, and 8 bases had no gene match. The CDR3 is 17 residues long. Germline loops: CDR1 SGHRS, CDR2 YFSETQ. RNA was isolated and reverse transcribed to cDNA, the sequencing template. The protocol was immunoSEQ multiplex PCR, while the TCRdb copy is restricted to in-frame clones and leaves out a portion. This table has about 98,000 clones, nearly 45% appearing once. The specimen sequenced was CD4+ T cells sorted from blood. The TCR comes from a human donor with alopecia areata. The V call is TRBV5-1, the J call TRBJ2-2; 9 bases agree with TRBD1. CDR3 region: CASSLEGQGTSTGELFF. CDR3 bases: TGCGCCAGCAGCTTGGAAGGACAGGGGACGTCAACCGGGGAGCTGTTTTTT.